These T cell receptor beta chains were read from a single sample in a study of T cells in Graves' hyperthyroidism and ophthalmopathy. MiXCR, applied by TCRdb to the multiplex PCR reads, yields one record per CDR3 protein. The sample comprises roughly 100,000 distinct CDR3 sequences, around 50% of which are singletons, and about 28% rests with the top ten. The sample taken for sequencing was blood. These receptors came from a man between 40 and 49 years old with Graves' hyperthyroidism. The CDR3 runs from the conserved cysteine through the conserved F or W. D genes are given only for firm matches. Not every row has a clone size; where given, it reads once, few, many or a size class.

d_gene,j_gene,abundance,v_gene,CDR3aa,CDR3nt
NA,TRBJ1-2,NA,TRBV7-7,CASSAWARRSGAYGYTF,TGTGCTAGCAGCGCCTGGGCGAGGCGTTCAGGAGCCTATGGCTACACCTTC
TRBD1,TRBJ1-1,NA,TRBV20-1,CSARGDRSEAFF,TGCAGTGCTAGAGGGGACAGAAGTGAAGCTTTCTTT
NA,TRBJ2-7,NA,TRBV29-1,CGVELAAYEQYF,TGCGGCGTTGAACTGGCAGCCTACGAGCAGTACTTC
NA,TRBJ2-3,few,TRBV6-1,CASIRGGGEISTDTQYF,TGTGCCAGCATACGAGGAGGCGGGGAAATAAGCACAGATACGCAGTATTTT
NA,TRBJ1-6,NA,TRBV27,CASSLSGVGSYNSPLHF,TGTGCCAGCAGTTTATCCGGGGTAGGGTCCTATAATTCACCCCTCCACTTT
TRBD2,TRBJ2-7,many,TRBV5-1,CASSESGGEQYF,TGCGCCAGCAGCGAAAGCGGGGGCGAGCAGTACTTC
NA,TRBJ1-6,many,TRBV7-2,CASSLSRGANSPLHF,TGTGCCAGCAGCTTGTCCAGGGGAGCGAATTCACCCCTCCACTTT
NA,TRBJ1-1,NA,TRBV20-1,CSARGGLGTEAFF,TGCAGTGCTAGGGGCGGGTTGGGGACTGAAGCTTTCTTT
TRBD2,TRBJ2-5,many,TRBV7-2,CASIAAGTSTETQYF,TGTGCCAGCATCGCTGCCGGGACTAGCACAGAGACCCAGTACTTC
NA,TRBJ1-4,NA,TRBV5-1,CASNSGTSDYNEKLFF,TGCGCCAGCAACTCCGGGACTAGCGACTACAATGAAAAACTGTTTTTT
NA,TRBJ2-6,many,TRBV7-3,CASSLSPTGSGANVLTF,TGTGCCAGCAGCCTTAGCCCAACAGGGAGCGGGGCCAACGTCCTGACTTTC
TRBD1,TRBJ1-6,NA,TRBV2,CASSGGQGDNSPLHF,TGTGCCAGCAGTGGGGGACAGGGAGATAATTCACCCCTCCACTTT
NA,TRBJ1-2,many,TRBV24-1,CATSDSKVSGYTF,TGTGCCACCAGTGATTCCAAGGTATCCGGCTACACCTTC
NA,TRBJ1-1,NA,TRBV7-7,CASSPLRGSTEAFF,TGTGCTAGCAGCCCTCTACGGGGTAGCACCGAAGCTTTCTTT
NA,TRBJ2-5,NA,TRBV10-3,CAINSGTEPQETQYF,TGTGCCATCAACTCCGGGACCGAGCCCCAAGAGACCCAGTACTTC
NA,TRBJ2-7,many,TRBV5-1,CASSLEARLSTGSYEQYF,TGCGCCAGCAGCTTGGAGGCTAGGCTGAGTACAGGCTCCTACGAGCAGTACTTC
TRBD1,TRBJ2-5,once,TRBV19,CASSIPTPGTAVETQYF,TGTGCCAGTAGTATCCCGACACCCGGGACAGCCGTGGAGACCCAGTACTTC
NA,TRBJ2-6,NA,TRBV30,CACPGDGANVLTF,TGTGCCTGTCCCGGGGATGGGGCCAACGTCCTGACTTTC
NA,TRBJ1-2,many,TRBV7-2,CASSSLQGSFYGYTF,TGTGCCAGCAGCTCGCTCCAGGGGTCTTTCTATGGCTACACCTTC
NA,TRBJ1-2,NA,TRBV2,CASSGQRGGTGGYTF,TGTGCCAGCAGTGGGCAGCGGGGGGGAACGGGGGGCTACACCTTC
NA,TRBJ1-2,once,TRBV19,CANSALPGSNYGYTF,TGTGCCAATAGTGCCTTACCGGGATCCAACTATGGCTACACCTTC
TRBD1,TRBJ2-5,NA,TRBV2,CASTPLQGAGETQYF,TGTGCCAGTACGCCCCTTCAGGGGGCTGGGGAGACCCAGTACTTC
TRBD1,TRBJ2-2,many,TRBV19,CASRTGGSTGELFF,TGTGCCAGTCGGACAGGGGGGAGTACCGGGGAGCTGTTTTTT
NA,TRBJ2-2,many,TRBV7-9,CASLGQLDSGELFF,TGTGCCAGCCTAGGACAGTTAGATTCCGGGGAGCTGTTTTTT
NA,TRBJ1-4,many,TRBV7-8,CASSFGIGSTNEKLFF,TGTGCCAGCAGCTTTGGAATCGGGTCAACTAATGAAAAACTGTTTTTT
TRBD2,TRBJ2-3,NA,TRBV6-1,CASGEGARLAGVTDTQYF,TGTGCCAGCGGGGAGGGGGCGAGACTAGCGGGAGTAACAGATACGCAGTATTTT
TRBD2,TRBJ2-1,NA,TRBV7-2,CASSLPTSGATDEQFF,TGTGCCAGCAGCCTACCGACTAGCGGGGCTACAGATGAGCAGTTCTTC
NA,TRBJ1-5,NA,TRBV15,CATSSHRVDRPQHF,TGTGCCACCAGCAGTCACAGGGTGGATCGGCCCCAGCATTTT
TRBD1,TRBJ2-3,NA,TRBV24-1,CASSPRGHQDTQYF,TGTGCCAGCAGTCCCAGGGGGCATCAAGATACGCAGTATTTT
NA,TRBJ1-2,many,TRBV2,CASRGRVYGYTF,TGTGCCAGCAGAGGACGGGTTTATGGCTACACCTTC